These 27 T cell receptor beta chains originate from one sample sequenced in a study of T cells after yellow fever vaccination. TCRdb reprocessed the 5' RACE reads via MiXCR and lists one record per CDR3 protein. The table includes roughly 350,000 distinct CDR3 sequences, over 4% detected once. The starting material was PBMCs, obtained 5 days after the yellow fever booster vaccination. The origin of the receptors is a man between 18 and 35 years old who received the YFV17D yellow fever vaccine.

The sample holds many counts of this clonotype. The rearrangement links TRBV5-1 to TRBJ1-1; TRBD1 might be the D (6 bases). CDR3 length: 14 residues. V was pared by 1 base and J by 1 base, with 8 bases between. Germline CDR1 and CDR2: SGHRS and YFSETQ. The CDR3 loop is CASSLRGANTEAFF. The CDR3 region has the DNA TGCGCCAGCAGCTTGCGGGGGGCGAACACTGAAGCTTTCTTT.

This clonotype was recorded many times. CDR3 in amino acids: CSGGQGLNQPQHF. The CDR3 nucleotides read TGCAGTGGGGGACAGGGTCTCAATCAGCCCCAGCATTTT. This rearrangement joins TRBV20-1 to TRBJ1-5; 9 nucleotides align to TRBD1. The germline gives CDR1 DFQATT, CDR2 SNEGSKA (reference sequence). The junction had 4 bases not matched to a gene; V was cut back by 7 bases and J by 3 bases. This CDR3 has 13 residues.

This clonotype occurred a few times. This chain uses TRBV5-1 with TRBJ2-1; D gene ambiguous. Germline assignment: CDR1 SGHRS and CDR2 YFSETQ. V lost 3 bases and J lost 0, with 13 bases in between. The CDR3 covers 16 residues. The CDR3 DNA reads as TGCGCCAGCAGCTCTGGACCCCAGAGCTCCTACAATGAGCAGTTCTTC. This translates into CASSSGPQSSYNEQFF.

The chain has TRBV2 and TRBJ2-3, with D maybe TRBD2 (6 bases). Deletions cut 5 bases from V and 4 bases from J, with 16 bases between. Germline CDR1 reads SNHLY; CDR2 reads FYNNEI. This CDR3 contains 15 residues. The CDR3 loop reads CASSRLAGTSDTQYF. As DNA, the CDR3 is TGTGCCAGCAGTAGACTGGCGGGGACCTCAGATACGCAGTATTTT.

The gene calls are TRBV5-6 and TRBJ2-7; D possibly corresponds to TRBD1 (6 bases). The germline CDR1 and CDR2 sequences are SGHDT and YYEEEE. CDR3 length: 14 residues. The germline V and J ends were trimmed by 3 bases and 4 bases, with 14 bases remaining between them. The CDR3 protein is CASSYGPGVYEQYV. CDR3 bases: TGTGCCAGCAGCTACGGACCAGGGGTTTACGAGCAGTACGTC.

The V gene is TRBV5-1, the J gene TRBJ2-2; perhaps D is TRBD1 or TRBD2 (5 bases each). Germline V gives CDR1 SGHRS, CDR2 YFSETQ. Trimming shortened V by 7 bases and J by 6 bases, and 19 bases separated the two germline ends. The CDR3 is 15 residues long. The CDR3, as DNA: TGCGCCAGCGGGGGTTATATGAGCCTGTCCGGGGAGCTGTTTTTT. It yields the protein CASGGYMSLSGELFF.

This clonotype has just a few counts. This rearrangement joins TRBV7-2 to TRBJ1-3, with a possible D match to TRBD1 (6 bases). The germline V and J ends were trimmed by 5 bases and 5 bases, with 13 bases remaining between them. This CDR3 is built from 14 residues. Per germline, CDR1 SGHTA and CDR2 FQGNSA. CDR3 sequence reads: CASSQEQGRNTIYF. The CDR3 nucleotides read TGTGCCAGCAGCCAAGAACAGGGTAGAAACACCATATATTTT.

J is TRBJ1-4 and V is TRBV5-1; D possibly corresponds to TRBD1 (5 bases). The CDR3 length is 14 residues. Germline V CDR1 and CDR2: SGHRS, YFSETQ. V shed 3 bases and J shed 6 bases, with 12 bases lying between them. CDR3 sequence reads: CASSSGTADEKLFF. CDR3 in DNA: TGCGCCAGCAGCTCCGGGACTGCTGATGAAAAACTGTTTTTT.

This clonotype was found a few times. The J gene is TRBJ1-1, the V gene TRBV5-1; D unresolved. The germline gives CDR1 SGHRS, CDR2 YFSETQ. This CDR3 has 16 amino acids. The ends were cut back, 0 bases at V and 0 bases at J, with 12 bases in the middle. The CDR3 DNA reads as TGCGCCAGCAGCTTGGACGTGGATTCCATGAACACTGAAGCTTTCTTT. Protein product: CASSLDVDSMNTEAFF.

Ten or more counts support this clonotype. V usage is TRBV6-6 and J usage is TRBJ2-5; no reliable D call. Germline V gives CDR1 MNHNY, CDR2 SVGAGI (reference sequence). This CDR3 has 14 residues. V dropped 0 bases and J dropped 4 bases, with 9 bases sitting between them. The CDR3 sequence: CASSYSMSRETQYF. CDR3 coding DNA: TGTGCCAGCAGTTACTCGATGAGCCGAGAGACCCAGTACTTC.

This clonotype was counted at least ten times. This rearrangement joins TRBV5-1 to TRBJ2-1, with 10 bases lining up with TRBD2. The V gene's germline CDR1 is SGHRS and CDR2 YFSETQ. J gave up 4 bases and V 2 bases, and 0 bases lay outside the gene matches. The CDR3 has 14 amino acids. DNA of the CDR3: TGCGCCAGCAGCTTACTAGCGGGGTACAATGAGCAGTTCTTC. Translation: CASSLLAGYNEQFF.

CDR3: CAWSDGREAGNTIYF. The CDR3 region has the DNA TGTGCCTGGAGCGACGGCAGGGAAGCTGGAAACACCATATATTTT. The chain employs TRBV30 and TRBJ1-3, with a possible D match to TRBD1 (5 bases). Germline CDR1 and CDR2: GTSNPN and SVGIG (reference sequence). V was clipped by 3 bases and J by 2 bases, with 14 bases between them. The CDR3 is 15 residues long.

This clonotype was picked up a small number of times. The genes are TRBV5-1 and TRBJ2-7; 7 positions match TRBD1. Germline V gives CDR1 SGHRS, CDR2 YFSETQ. With 0 bases clipped from V and 6 bases from J, the junction kept 12 bases outside the gene matches. The CDR3 length is 16 residues. The CDR3 DNA sequence: TGCGCCAGCAGCTTGGAGGCCGACAGGGCCTATAGCGAGCAGTACTTC. It codes for CASSLEADRAYSEQYF.

This chain uses TRBV5-1 with TRBJ1-1, with D possibly matching TRBD1 (5 bases). CDR3 size: 14 residues. The germline V and J ends were trimmed by 6 bases and 6 bases, with 18 bases remaining between them. From germline, CDR1 is SGHRS and CDR2 YFSETQ. In DNA, the CDR3 is TGCGCCAGCACAACAGGAACACTTAACGCTGAAGCTTTCTTT. This translates into CASTTGTLNAEAFF.

V gene TRBV7-2 combines with J gene TRBJ1-5, with D hard to call. The CDR3 is made up of 13 amino acids. Germline CDR1 SGHTA, CDR2 FQGNSA. V was clipped by 3 bases and J by 9 bases, with 12 bases between them. The CDR3 DNA follows: TGTGCCAGCAGCTTTAGGCCGAATGGGCCCCAGCATTTT. Residues: CASSFRPNGPQHF.

This clonotype was seen repeatedly, ten times or more. This sequence joins TRBV6-5 and TRBJ1-3; no definite D call. Germline V gives CDR1 MNHEY, CDR2 SVGAGI. The CDR3 length is 17 residues. V was pared by 2 bases and J by 0 bases, with 14 bases between. CDR3: CASSYLEEYFSGNTIYF. The CDR3 DNA follows: TGTGCCAGCAGTTACCTGGAGGAGTACTTCTCTGGAAACACCATATATTTT.

V usage is TRBV20-1 and J usage is TRBJ1-1; D perhaps matches TRBD1 (5 bases). Germline loops: CDR1 DFQATT, CDR2 SNEGSKA (reference sequence). The CDR3 is 14 residues long. The V gene lost 0 bases and the J gene lost 4 bases, with 12 bases spanning the gap. The CDR3 DNA follows: TGCAGTGCTAGAGATCCCAGGGCGGGCACTGAAGCTTTCTTT. This translates into CSARDPRAGTEAFF.

The sample holds a few counts of this clonotype. The CDR3 DNA reads as TGTGCCAGCAGCCTCGCAATGGCCAGCTATGGCTACACCTTC. This translates into CASSLAMASYGYTF. The rearrangement joins TRBV5-4 to TRBJ1-2; no clear D. The length of the CDR3 is 14 residues. Trimming took 4 bases from V and 4 from J, leaving 14 bases between them. CDR1 is SGHNT and CDR2 is YYREEE in the germline V gene (reference sequence).

Only a few counts were recorded for this clonotype. This rearrangement joins TRBV6-2 or TRBV6-3 to TRBJ1-3; D gene uncertain. Between the trimmed V and J ends, which lost 2 bases and 2 bases, there was a span of 13 bases. Germline loops: CDR1 MNHEY, CDR2 SVGEGT. The CDR3 runs to 16 residues. The CDR3 here is CASSYPLRRPGNTIYF. The DNA of the CDR3 is TGTGCCAGCAGTTACCCTCTGCGGAGACCTGGAAACACCATATATTTT.

This clonotype was counted many times. The chain is built from TRBV7-3 and TRBJ2-3; 9 bases map to TRBD2. Per the germline V gene, CDR1 is SGHTA and CDR2 is FQGTGA. The V segment lost 5 bases and the J segment 0 bases; nucleotides outside the gene matches: 6. The CDR3 is 16 amino acids. The CDR3 bases are TGTGCCAGCAGCCCTAATCTAGCGGGAAGCACAGATACGCAGTATTTT. Amino acid sequence: CASSPNLAGSTDTQYF.

This rearrangement joins TRBV4-1 to TRBJ1-6; no definite D call. CDR1 MGHRA and CDR2 YSYEKL come from the germline V gene. The V end lost 0 bases, the J end lost 9 bases, and 12 bases lay between the germline ends. There are 15 residues in the CDR3. The CDR3 spells CASSQDSSFTSPLHF. The CDR3 DNA follows: TGCGCCAGCAGCCAAGATTCTTCTTTTACTTCACCCCTCCACTTT.

There are a few counts of this clonotype. CDR3 in DNA: TGTGCCAGCAGTTACCGTCTCCCCGGGACAAATTCACCCCTCCACTTT. This sequence encodes CASSYRLPGTNSPLHF. This chain uses TRBV6-2 or TRBV6-3 with TRBJ1-6, with D possibly matching TRBD1 (6 bases). Trimming cost V 2 bases and J 7 bases, with 15 bases left between them. CDR3 size: 16 residues. Germline V CDR1 and CDR2: MNHEY, SVGEGT.

The V and J genes are TRBV2 and TRBJ2-3, with 8 bases matching TRBD1. Trimming cost V 4 bases and J 6 bases; bases outside gene matches: 3. This CDR3 comprises 13 residues. Per the germline V gene, CDR1 is SNHLY and CDR2 is FYNNEI. The CDR3, as DNA: TGTGCCAGCAGTGTACAGGGGGTGGATACGCAGTATTTT. Translating gives CASSVQGVDTQYF.

This clonotype was observed a few times. This sequence joins TRBV3-1 and TRBJ1-3; the D gene is possibly TRBD1 (5 bases). V was trimmed by 1 base and J by 1 base, leaving 8 bases between them. The CDR3 has 15 amino acids. Germline-derived CDR1 and CDR2 are LGHDT and YNNKEL (reference sequence). CDR3 bases: TGTGCCAGCAGCCAAGGGGGGGAGTCTGGAAACACCATATATTTT. The encoded protein is CASSQGGESGNTIYF.

In this sample, this clonotype turned up a few times. This chain connects TRBV20-1 to TRBJ2-7; D call uncertain. CDR1 and CDR2 from the germline V gene are DFQATT and SNEGSKA (reference sequence). CDR3 length: 13 residues. Trimming pared 3 bases from V and 4 bases from J, leaving 13 bases between. CDR3 sequence: CSARAQRSYEQYV. DNA of the CDR3: TGCAGTGCTAGGGCCCAGCGCTCATACGAGCAGTACGTC.

This clonotype came up a few times. The V gene is TRBV7-7, the J gene TRBJ2-7; no clear D gene. CDR1 and CDR2 (germline): SSHAT, FNYEAQ (reference sequence). V lost 2 bases and J 4 bases, leaving 9 bases between the germline ends. This CDR3 has 13 residues. This CDR3 is CASSLKGHYEQYF. In DNA, the CDR3 is TGTGCCAGCAGCTTAAAAGGGCATTACGAGCAGTACTTC.

The rearrangement links TRBV10-3 to TRBJ1-6, with TRBD1 matching 9 bases. The CDR3 length is 14 residues. V gave up 6 bases and J gave up 7 bases; unmatched junction bases: 4. The V gene's germline CDR1 is ENHRY and CDR2 SYGVKD. CDR3 sequence (DNA): TGTGCCATCAGGGGACAGGGAGAGAATTCACCCCTCCACTTT. Protein sequence: CAIRGQGENSPLHF.